What follows describes a single TCR beta chain. The antigen is undetermined. Mismatch with germline at one junction end may stem from a read error. The study isolated at least 6.5 million PBMCs from each sample. Total RNA extracted from each sample amounted to at least 5 micrograms. The CDR3 consists of 15 residues. Germline V gene sequence: CDR1 SGHTS, CDR2 YDEGEE. These data come from a study of blood T cells in healthy people across ages. About the study: Through template switching, about one barcoded beta molecule was captured per two T cells, as measured in model experiments.

Points from the study as a whole: A strong correlation was found between TCR beta diversity and the percentage of naive T cells.

Alongside a J-beta primer mix, a sample-barcoded 5' primer served in a second PCR lasting 7 to 11 cycles. Each CDR3 protein is one row after TCRdb ran MiXCR on the 5' RACE reads. In the table there are 600,000 or so distinct CDR3 sequences, roughly 21% of which are singletons. Sequenced: blood. This chain uses TRBV5-8 with TRBJ2-5; 9 bases agree with TRBD2. The receptor was isolated from a man between 65 and 85 years old in good health. In DNA form, the CDR3 reads TGTGCCAGCAGCTTGGGCAGCGGGAGGCAAGAGGCCCAGTACTTC. Translating it yields CASSLGSGRQEAQYF.